A selection of T cell receptor beta chains follows, all from one sample in a study of T cell repertoires in cytomegalovirus infection. Each CDR3 protein is one row after TCRdb ran MiXCR on the reads. The profile covers hundreds of thousands of distinct CDR3 sequences, with 30% to 40% appearing a single time and 15% to 20% taken by the ten largest. These TCRs' antigens remain unknown. Sequenced material: cultured PBMCs, taken from culture after CMV antigen stimulation. These receptors were taken from a human donor in good health (CMV status not recorded). Some clones in this sample may be carry-over from other donors' samples. CDR3s include the opening cysteine and the closing phenylalanine or tryptophan. D genes are given only for firm matches. Size tells how often a clone was seen (once, few, many) or the class of an expanded clone, and some rows leave it out.

j_call | v_call | d_call | clone_size | cdr3_length | cdr3_aa | cdr3_nt
TRBJ1-5 | TRBV6-1 | NA | NA | 14 | CASSEVWTGGPQHF | TGTGCCAGCAGTGAAGTCTGGACCGGGGGACCCCAGCATTTT
TRBJ1-2 | TRBV24-1 | NA | NA | 13 | CATSDNTDYGYTF | TGTGCCACCAGTGATAATACAGACTATGGCTACACCTTC
TRBJ1-1 | TRBV7-7 | NA | NA | 14 | CASSPIGPHTEAFF | TGTGCCAGCAGCCCAATTGGGCCCCACACTGAAGCTTTCTTT
TRBJ1-2 | TRBV20-1 | NA | NA | 14 | CSAAGPSDGYGYTF | TGCAGTGCCGCCGGTCCGTCGGATGGCTATGGCTACACCTTC
TRBJ2-3 | TRBV11-2 | TRBD1 | few | 17 | CASSLGRTGPFTDTQYF | TGTGCCAGCAGCTTAGGAAGGACAGGGCCGTTCACAGATACGCAGTATTTT
TRBJ2-2 | TRBV15 | TRBD1 | NA | 17 | CATSRDSGTGFTGELFF | TGTGCCACCAGCAGAGATTCCGGGACAGGGTTCACCGGGGAGCTGTTTTTT
TRBJ1-2 | TRBV12-3/TRBV12-4 | TRBD1 | NA | 14 | CASSSLGDSYGYTF | TGTGCCAGCAGCTCTCTTGGGGACAGCTATGGCTACACCTTC
TRBJ1-2 | TRBV7-9 | TRBD1 | NA | 16 | CASSLAFPGQGYGYTF | TGTGCCAGCAGCTTAGCGTTTCCGGGACAGGGGTATGGCTACACCTTC
TRBJ1-4 | TRBV6-5 | NA | NA | 13 | CASRSPGDEKLFF | TGTGCCAGCAGGTCTCCGGGAGACGAAAAACTGTTTTTT
TRBJ2-7 | TRBV28 | NA | few | 13 | CASGSGQTYEQYF | TGTGCCAGCGGGTCGGGGCAAACCTACGAGCAGTACTTC
TRBJ2-7 | TRBV20-1 | TRBD2 | NA | 16 | CSARDLGTTLSYEQYF | TGCAGTGCTAGAGATCTTGGGACTACCCTCTCCTACGAGCAGTACTTC
TRBJ2-1 | TRBV20-1 | TRBD2 | once | 14 | CSVQAGDGINEQFF | TGCAGTGTCCAGGCGGGGGATGGGATCAATGAGCAGTTCTTC
TRBJ1-1 | TRBV6-6 | NA | NA | 14 | CASTPGGGYTEAFF | TGTGCCAGCACACCTGGGGGCGGGTACACTGAAGCTTTCTTT
TRBJ2-7 | TRBV14 | NA | NA | 14 | CASSQVGREYEQYF | TGTGCCAGCAGCCAAGTTGGGAGAGAATACGAGCAGTACTTC
TRBJ1-1 | TRBV10-3 | NA | few | 13 | CAISGVGNTEAFF | TGTGCCATCAGTGGTGTGGGGAACACTGAAGCTTTCTTT
TRBJ2-3 | TRBV20-1 | NA | NA | 12 | CSARNRATTQYF | TGCAGTGCTAGGAACAGGGCGACGACGCAGTATTTT
TRBJ1-1 | TRBV7-4 | NA | few | 15 | CASTPAGTKNTEAFF | TGTGCCAGCACGCCTGCCGGGACAAAGAACACTGAAGCTTTCTTT
TRBJ2-3 | TRBV12-3/TRBV12-4 | TRBD2 | NA | 15 | CASSFQDTAGDTQYF | TGTGCCAGCAGTTTTCAGGACACAGCGGGGGATACGCAGTATTTT
TRBJ1-2 | TRBV7-6 | NA | NA | 14 | CASSLTQGNYGYTF | TGTGCCAGCAGCTTAACCCAGGGGAACTATGGCTACACCTTC
TRBJ2-1 | TRBV11-2 | NA | NA | 15 | CASSRDREWGGEQFF | TGTGCCAGCAGCCGCGACCGCGAGTGGGGTGGGGAGCAGTTCTTC
TRBJ1-1 | TRBV20-1 | TRBD1 | NA | 16 | CSAGPGTGGVNTEAFF | TGCAGTGCTGGCCCCGGGACAGGGGGCGTGAACACTGAAGCTTTCTTT
TRBJ1-4 | TRBV12-3/TRBV12-4 | NA | few | 14 | CASSPREINEKLFF | TGTGCCAGCAGTCCCCGGGAGATTAATGAAAAACTGTTTTTT
TRBJ2-7 | TRBV6-2/TRBV6-3 | NA | NA | 15 | CASSSGTARPYEQYF | TGTGCCAGCAGCTCCGGGACGGCTAGACCCTACGAGCAGTACTTC
TRBJ1-4 | TRBV19 | NA | NA | 11 | CASMEYGKLFF | TGTGCCTCAATGGAGTACGGAAAACTGTTTTTT
TRBJ2-3 | TRBV19 | NA | few | 16 | CASSTLGGAGTDTQYF | TGTGCCAGTAGTACCCTTGGGGGGGCTGGCACAGATACGCAGTATTTT
TRBJ2-5 | TRBV12-3/TRBV12-4 | NA | NA | 13 | CASSGFNGETQYF | TGTGCCAGCAGTGGTTTTAATGGGGAGACCCAGTACTTC
TRBJ1-1 | TRBV11-2 | NA | few | 14 | CASSFQRRNTEAFF | TGTGCCAGCAGCTTCCAGAGGCGGAACACTGAAGCTTTCTTT
TRBJ2-5 | TRBV19 | NA | few | 14 | CASSPQGRRETQYF | TGTGCCAGTAGTCCACAGGGAAGGCGGGAGACCCAGTACTTC
TRBJ1-2 | TRBV6-2/TRBV6-3 | TRBD1 | NA | 12 | CASGQGNYGYTF | TGTGCCAGCGGACAGGGGAACTATGGCTACACCTTC
TRBJ2-7 | TRBV3-1 | NA | once | 12 | CASRQGGNEQYF | TGTGCCAGCAGACAGGGTGGGAACGAGCAGTACTTC
TRBJ2-1 | TRBV5-1 | NA | NA | 16 | CASSFHRPSNSNEQFF | TGCGCCAGCAGCTTTCATCGGCCGTCAAACTCCAATGAGCAGTTCTTC
TRBJ1-3 | TRBV11-2 | NA | few | 16 | CASSLGFRGTGNTIYF | TGTGCCAGCAGCTTAGGATTCAGAGGGACCGGAAACACCATATATTTT
TRBJ2-2 | TRBV12-3/TRBV12-4 | TRBD1 | NA | 12 | CASRGTGGELFF | TGTGCCAGCAGGGGGACAGGCGGGGAGCTGTTTTTT
TRBJ2-3 | TRBV18 | NA | NA | 15 | CASSPAPGGKDTQYF | TGTGCCAGCTCACCGGCGCCCGGGGGTAAAGATACGCAGTATTTT
TRBJ2-6 | TRBV4-1 | NA | few | 16 | CASSHGRGPGANVLTF | TGCGCCAGCAGCCATGGCAGGGGCCCTGGGGCCAACGTCCTGACTTTC
TRBJ1-5 | TRBV6-6 | TRBD1 | NA | 14 | CASIKDRGNQPQHF | TGTGCCAGCATAAAGGACAGGGGGAATCAGCCCCAGCATTTT
TRBJ2-1 | TRBV12-3/TRBV12-4 | NA | NA | 14 | CASSGRFPYNEQFF | TGTGCCAGCAGTGGGCGTTTCCCTTACAATGAGCAGTTCTTC
TRBJ2-7 | TRBV7-7 | NA | few | 13 | CASSPRDKYEQYF | TGTGCCAGCAGCCCTCGGGACAAGTACGAGCAGTACTTC
TRBJ1-1 | TRBV6-1 | NA | many | 12 | CASSFLDTEAFF | TGTGCCAGCAGTTTTTTAGACACTGAAGCTTTCTTT
TRBJ2-3 | TRBV7-6 | NA | few | 16 | CASSPTRGPITDTQYF | TGTGCCAGCAGCCCTACCCGAGGTCCTATAACAGATACGCAGTATTTT
TRBJ1-2 | TRBV14 | NA | once | 15 | CASSPGPAVRGGYTF | TGTGCCAGCAGCCCTGGACCGGCCGTCAGGGGTGGCTACACCTTC
TRBJ2-7 | TRBV6-1 | TRBD1 | NA | 14 | CASSTRTGQGEQYF | TGTGCCAGCAGTACCAGGACAGGGCAAGGCGAGCAGTACTTC
TRBJ2-1 | TRBV4-1 | TRBD2 | NA | 17 | CASSLWWGRAGRNEQFF | TGCGCCAGCAGCCTCTGGTGGGGGAGGGCCGGAAGGAATGAGCAGTTCTTC
TRBJ2-2 | TRBV4-1 | NA | NA | 13 | CASSQDPTGELFF | TGCGCCAGCAGCCAAGACCCGACCGGGGAGCTGTTTTTT
TRBJ2-3 | TRBV7-8 | NA | many | 16 | CASSLYRARSTDTQYF | TGTGCCAGCAGCCTATACAGGGCCCGAAGCACAGATACGCAGTATTTT
TRBJ2-2 | TRBV6-6 | NA | few | 17 | CASSSHVRQTNTGELFF | TGTGCCAGCAGTTCCCATGTTCGGCAGACAAACACCGGGGAGCTGTTTTTT
TRBJ1-2 | TRBV4-1 | NA | once | 14 | CASSQMDGSSGYTF | TGCGCCAGCAGCCAAATGGACGGTTCGAGTGGCTACACCTTC
TRBJ2-3 | TRBV2 | NA | few | 14 | CASSTSGDTDTQYF | TGTGCCAGCAGCACGAGCGGAGACACAGATACGCAGTATTTT
TRBJ2-3 | TRBV5-5 | NA | many | 14 | CASSPGRHTDTQYF | TGTGCCAGCAGCCCTGGACGGCACACAGATACGCAGTATTTT
TRBJ1-5 | TRBV28 | NA | NA | 15 | CASSAQGTGNQPQHF | TGTGCCAGCAGTGCCCAAGGGACCGGCAATCAGCCCCAGCATTTT
TRBJ1-4 | TRBV6-1 | NA | few | 13 | CASSDRVREKLFF | TGTGCCAGCAGTGACAGGGTTCGAGAAAAACTGTTTTTT
TRBJ2-7 | TRBV5-5 | NA | few | 12 | CASSWGIGEQYF | TGTGCCAGCAGCTGGGGGATCGGCGAGCAGTACTTC
TRBJ1-4 | TRBV6-8 | TRBD1 | NA | 14 | CASRRDRGHEKLFF | TGTGCCAGCCGCCGGGACAGGGGGCATGAAAAACTGTTTTTT
TRBJ2-2 | TRBV2 | NA | NA | 15 | CASSVGSGNTGELVF | NA